This paragraph covers one TCR beta chain sequence. There are 14 residues in the CDR3. The V end was cut by 6 bases, the J end by 4 bases, with 16 bases between. Germline CDR1 reads DFQATT; CDR2 reads SNEGSKA (reference sequence). The entry originates in a study of blood T cells in healthy people across ages. The authors ran a second PCR of roughly 6 to 11 cycles using a sample-barcoded 5' primer and a J-beta primer mix. Each sample provided no less than 2.5 million CDR3-containing paired-end reads. In TCRdb, the 5' RACE reads were re-called with MiXCR into one record per CDR3 protein. The sample has about 690,000 distinct CDR3 sequences, roughly 43% seen once.

Sequenced material: blood. V and J are TRBV20-1 and TRBJ2-1, with D unclear. The receptor was derived from an elderly man in good health. CDR3 residues: CSAPRTTKYNEQFF. In DNA form, the CDR3 reads TGCAGTGCACCCCGCACAACCAAATACAATGAGCAGTTCTTC.